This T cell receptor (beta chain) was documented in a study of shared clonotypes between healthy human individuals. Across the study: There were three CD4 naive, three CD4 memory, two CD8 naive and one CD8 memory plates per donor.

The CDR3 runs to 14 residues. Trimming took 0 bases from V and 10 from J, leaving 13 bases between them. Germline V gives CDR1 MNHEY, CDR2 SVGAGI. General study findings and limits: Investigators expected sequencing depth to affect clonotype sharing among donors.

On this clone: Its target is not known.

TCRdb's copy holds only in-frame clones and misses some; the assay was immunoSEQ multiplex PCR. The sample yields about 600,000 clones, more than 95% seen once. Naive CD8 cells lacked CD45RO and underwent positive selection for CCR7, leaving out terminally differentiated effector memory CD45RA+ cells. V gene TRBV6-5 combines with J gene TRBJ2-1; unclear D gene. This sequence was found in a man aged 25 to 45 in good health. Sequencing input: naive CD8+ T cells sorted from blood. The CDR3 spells CASSYSKGSAEQFF. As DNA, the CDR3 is TGTGCCAGCAGTTACTCGAAGGGCTCGGCAGAGCAGTTCTTC.